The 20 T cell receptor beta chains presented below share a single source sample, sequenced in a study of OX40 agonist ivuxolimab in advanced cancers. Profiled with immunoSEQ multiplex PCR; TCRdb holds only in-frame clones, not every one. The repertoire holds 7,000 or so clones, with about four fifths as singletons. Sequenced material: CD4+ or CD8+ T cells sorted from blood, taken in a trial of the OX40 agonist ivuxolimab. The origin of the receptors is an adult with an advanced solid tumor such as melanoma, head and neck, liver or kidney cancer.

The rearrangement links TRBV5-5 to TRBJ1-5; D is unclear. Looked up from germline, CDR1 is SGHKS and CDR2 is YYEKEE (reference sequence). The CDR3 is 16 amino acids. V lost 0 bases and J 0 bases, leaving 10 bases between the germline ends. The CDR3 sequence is CASSLALEVSNQPQHF. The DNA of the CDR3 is TGTGCCAGCAGCTTGGCCCTCGAAGTTAGCAATCAGCCCCAGCATTTT.

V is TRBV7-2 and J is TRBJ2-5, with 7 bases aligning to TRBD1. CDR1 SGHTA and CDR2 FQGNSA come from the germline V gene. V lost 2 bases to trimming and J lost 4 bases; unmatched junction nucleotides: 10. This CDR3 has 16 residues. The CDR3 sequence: CASSLKSPRQGETQYF. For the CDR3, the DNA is TGTGCCAGCAGCTTAAAGTCCCCTCGACAGGGAGAGACCCAGTACTTC.

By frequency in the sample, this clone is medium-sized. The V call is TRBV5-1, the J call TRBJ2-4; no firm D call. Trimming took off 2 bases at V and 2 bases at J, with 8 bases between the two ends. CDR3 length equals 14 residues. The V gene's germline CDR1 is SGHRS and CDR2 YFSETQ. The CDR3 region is CASSFPGPKNIQYF. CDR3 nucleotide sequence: TGCGCCAGCAGCTTCCCGGGTCCCAAAAACATTCAGTACTTC.

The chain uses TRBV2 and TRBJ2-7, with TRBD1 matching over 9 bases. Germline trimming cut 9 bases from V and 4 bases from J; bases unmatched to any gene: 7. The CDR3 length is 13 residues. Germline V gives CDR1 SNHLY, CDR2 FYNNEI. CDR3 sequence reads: CASWDRAGYEQYF. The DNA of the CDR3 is TGTGCCAGTTGGGACAGGGCGGGTTACGAGCAGTACTTC.

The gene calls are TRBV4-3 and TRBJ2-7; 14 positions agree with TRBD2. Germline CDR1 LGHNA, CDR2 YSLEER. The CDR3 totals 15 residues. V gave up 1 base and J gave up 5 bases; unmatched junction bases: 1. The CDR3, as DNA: TGCGCCAGCAGCCAAGGACTAGCGGGGGGGCACGAGCAGTACTTC. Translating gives CASSQGLAGGHEQYF.

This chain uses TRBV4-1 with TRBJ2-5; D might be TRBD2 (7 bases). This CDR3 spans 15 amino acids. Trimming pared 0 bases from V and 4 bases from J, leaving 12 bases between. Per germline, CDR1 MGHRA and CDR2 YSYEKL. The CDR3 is CASSQDRGGGETQYF. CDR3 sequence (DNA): TGCGCCAGCAGCCAAGATAGGGGGGGTGGAGAGACCCAGTACTTC.

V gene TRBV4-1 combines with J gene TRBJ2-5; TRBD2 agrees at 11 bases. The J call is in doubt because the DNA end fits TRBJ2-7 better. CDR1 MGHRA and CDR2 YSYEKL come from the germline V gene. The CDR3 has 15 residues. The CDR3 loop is CASSALAGGSYEQYF. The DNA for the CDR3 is TGCGCCAGCAGCGCTCTAGCGGGGGGTTCCTACGAGCAGTACTTC.

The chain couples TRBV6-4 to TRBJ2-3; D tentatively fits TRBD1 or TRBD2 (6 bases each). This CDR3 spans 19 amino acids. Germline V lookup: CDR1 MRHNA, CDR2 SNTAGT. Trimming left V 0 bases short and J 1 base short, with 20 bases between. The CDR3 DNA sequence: TGTGCCAGCAGTGACTCGGCCCTCAGGGGAGGTGGTGGCACAGATACGCAGTATTTT. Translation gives CASSDSALRGGGGTDTQYF.

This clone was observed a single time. The CDR3 here is CASSQKIVANWTGRRGEKLFF. The CDR3 DNA reads as TGTGCCAGCAGTCAGAAAATCGTCGCGAATTGGACAGGGCGGCGGGGGGAAAAACTGTTTTTT. The chain is built from TRBV21-1 and TRBJ1-4; TRBD1, the table's D call, was not compared with the DNA. TRBV21-1 is assigned pseudogene status. The CDR3 extends over 21 amino acids.

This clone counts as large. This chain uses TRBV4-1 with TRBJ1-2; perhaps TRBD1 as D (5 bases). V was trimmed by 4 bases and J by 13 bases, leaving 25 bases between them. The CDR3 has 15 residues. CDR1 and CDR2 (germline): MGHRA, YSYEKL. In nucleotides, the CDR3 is TGCGCCAGCAGCCCTAGGGAACATTACGCCCCCGGGGGCACCTTC. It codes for CASSPREHYAPGGTF.

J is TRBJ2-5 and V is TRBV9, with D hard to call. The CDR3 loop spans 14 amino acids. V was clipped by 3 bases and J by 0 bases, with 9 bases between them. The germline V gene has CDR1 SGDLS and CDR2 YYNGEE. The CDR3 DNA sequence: TGTGCCAGCAGCGCGAGCAGTTACCAAGAGACCCAGTACTTC. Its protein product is CASSASSYQETQYF. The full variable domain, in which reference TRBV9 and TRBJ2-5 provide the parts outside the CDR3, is DSGVTQTPKHLITATGQRVTLRCSPRSGDLSVYWYQQSLDQGLQFLIQYYNGEERAKGNILERFSAQQFPDLHSELNLSSLELGDSALYFCASSASSYQETQYFGPGTRLLVL.

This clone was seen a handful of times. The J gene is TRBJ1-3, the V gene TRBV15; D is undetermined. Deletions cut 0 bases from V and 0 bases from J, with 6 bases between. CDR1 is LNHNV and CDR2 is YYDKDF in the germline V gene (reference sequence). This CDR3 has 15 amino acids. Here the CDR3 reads CATSRDQSSGNTIYF. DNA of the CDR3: TGTGCCACCAGCAGAGATCAGAGCTCTGGAAACACCATATATTTT.

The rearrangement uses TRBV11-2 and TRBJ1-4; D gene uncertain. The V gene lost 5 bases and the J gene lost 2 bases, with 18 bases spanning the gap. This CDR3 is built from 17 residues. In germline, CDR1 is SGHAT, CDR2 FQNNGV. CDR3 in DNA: TGTGCCAGCAGCCTTTATTTTTTCACGGCTACTAATGAAAAACTGTTTTTT. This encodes CASSLYFFTATNEKLFF. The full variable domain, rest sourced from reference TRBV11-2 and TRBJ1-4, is EAGVAQSPRYKIIEKRQSVAFWCNPISGHATLYWYQQILGQGPKLLIQFQNNGVVDDSQLPKDRFSAERLKGVDSTLKIQPAKLEDSAVYLCASSLYFFTATNEKLFFGSGTQLSVL.

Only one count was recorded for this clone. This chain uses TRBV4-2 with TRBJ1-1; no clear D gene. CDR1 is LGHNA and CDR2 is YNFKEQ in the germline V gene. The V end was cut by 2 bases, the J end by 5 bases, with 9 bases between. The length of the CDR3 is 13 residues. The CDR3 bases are TGTGCCAGCAGCCAATTTGGGGATACTGAAGCTTTCTTT. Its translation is CASSQFGDTEAFF.

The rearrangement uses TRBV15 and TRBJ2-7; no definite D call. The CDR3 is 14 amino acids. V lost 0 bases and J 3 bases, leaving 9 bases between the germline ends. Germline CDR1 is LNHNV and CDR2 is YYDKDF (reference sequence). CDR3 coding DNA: TGTGCCACCAGCAGAGATCGTCAGAACTACGAGCAGTACTTC. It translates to CATSRDRQNYEQYF.

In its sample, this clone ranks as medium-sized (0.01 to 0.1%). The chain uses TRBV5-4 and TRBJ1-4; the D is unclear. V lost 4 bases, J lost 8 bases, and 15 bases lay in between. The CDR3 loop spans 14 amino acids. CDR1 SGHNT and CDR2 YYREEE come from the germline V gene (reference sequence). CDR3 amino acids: CASSPPGYGEKLFF. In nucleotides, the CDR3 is TGTGCCAGCAGCCCGCCGGGGTATGGCGAAAAACTGTTTTTT.

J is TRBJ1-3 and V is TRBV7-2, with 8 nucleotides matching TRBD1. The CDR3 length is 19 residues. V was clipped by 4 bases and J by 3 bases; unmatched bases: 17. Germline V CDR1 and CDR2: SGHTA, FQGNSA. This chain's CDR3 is CASSYSITATGDVGNTIYF. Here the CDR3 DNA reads TGTGCCAGCAGCTACTCTATAACAGCGACAGGGGATGTTGGAAACACCATATATTTT.

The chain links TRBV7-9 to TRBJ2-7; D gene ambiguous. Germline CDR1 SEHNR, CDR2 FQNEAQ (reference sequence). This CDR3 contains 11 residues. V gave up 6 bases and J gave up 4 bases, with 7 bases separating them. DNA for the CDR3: TGTGCCAGCAGTTCTAGATACGAGCAGTACTTC. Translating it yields CASSSRYEQYF.

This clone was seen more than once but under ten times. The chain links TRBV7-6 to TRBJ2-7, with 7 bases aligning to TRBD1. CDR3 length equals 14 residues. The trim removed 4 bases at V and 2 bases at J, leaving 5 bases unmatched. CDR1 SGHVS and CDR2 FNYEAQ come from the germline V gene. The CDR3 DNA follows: TGTGCCAGCAGCTCAGGAACAGGGGCCTACGAGCAGTACTTC. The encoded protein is CASSSGTGAYEQYF.

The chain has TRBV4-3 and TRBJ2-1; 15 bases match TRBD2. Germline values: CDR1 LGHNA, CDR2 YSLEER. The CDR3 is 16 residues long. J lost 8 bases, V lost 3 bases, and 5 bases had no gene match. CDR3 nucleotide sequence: TGCGCCAGCAGCCAGGGACTAGCGGGGGGTGTGGATGAGCAGTTCTTC. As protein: CASSQGLAGGVDEQFF.